The sequence of this TCR beta chain was determined in a study of CD8 T cells in Susac syndrome. Random-hexamer reverse transcription was applied to about 0.5 to 1 ug RNA. Multiplex immunoSEQ PCR targeted 54 Vbeta and 13 Jbeta TCR beta segments. TCRdb re-derived calls from the immunoSEQ multiplex PCR reads in MiXCR, one entry per CDR3 protein. The sample holds approximately 100,000 distinct CDR3 sequences, less than 95% seen once. Controls were healthy donors chosen to match patients in age and sex. This clonotype occurred once. Trimming removed 5 bases at V and 4 bases at J, with 20 bases between. From germline, CDR1 is DFQATT and CDR2 SNEGSKA (reference sequence). This CDR3 is built from 15 residues.

V gene TRBV20-1 combines with J gene TRBJ1-2; possible D gene TRBD1, 6 bases. This clonotype was obtained from a human donor in good health. Sequencing input: CD8+ T cells from PBMCs. CDR3 nucleotide sequence: TGCAGTGCTTCTACCGGGACACCTATCCCCTATGGCTACACCTTC. Translation gives CSASTGTPIPYGYTF.